The next 27 T cell receptor beta chains were all read from a single sample in a study of blood T cell repertoires in COVID-19. The assay was immunoSEQ multiplex PCR, and TCRdb's table has in-frame clones only and misses some. The sample shows more than 450,000 clones, about nine tenths of them seen only once. Sequenced material: PBMCs or T cells enriched from blood (not recorded which). Receptor source: a woman between 18 and 30 years old who had recovered from COVID-19.

This sequence joins TRBV29-1 and TRBJ1-6; 10 nucleotides match TRBD1. Germline CDR1 is SQVTM and CDR2 is ANQGSEA. Germline trimming cut 1 base from V and 15 bases from J; bases unmatched to any gene: 6. CDR3 length: 13 residues. In DNA form, the CDR3 reads TGCAGCGTTGAAGGGGACAGGGGTCAGGGCCTCCACTTT. Amino acid sequence: CSVEGDRGQGLHF.

The J gene is TRBJ1-3, the V gene TRBV14; no definite D call. The CDR3 consists of 16 residues. V was cut by 1 base and J by 0 bases, with 10 bases left in between. The germline gives CDR1 SGHDN, CDR2 FVKESK. CDR3 sequence reads: CASSQGYGVSGNTIYF. DNA for the CDR3: TGTGCCAGCAGCCAAGGGTACGGGGTCTCTGGAAACACCATATATTTT.

The rearrangement joins TRBV9 to TRBJ2-7; 13 bases align to TRBD2. V lost 5 bases, J lost 2 bases, and 4 bases stayed unmatched. Germline CDR1 reads SGDLS; CDR2 reads YYNGEE. This CDR3 has 15 amino acids. CDR3 coding DNA: TGTGCCAGCAGTGCCGGGACTAGCGGGGCCTACGAGCAGTACTTC. Protein sequence: CASSAGTSGAYEQYF.

This clone was recorded a few times. The chain recombines TRBV5-1 with TRBJ2-7; tentatively, D is TRBD1 (6 bases). CDR1 and CDR2 (germline): SGHRS, YFSETQ. The CDR3 covers 14 residues. Trimming shortened V by 4 bases and J by 5 bases, and 16 bases separated the two germline ends. The CDR3 sequence is CASSLMGAQDEQYF. The CDR3 DNA sequence: TGCGCCAGCAGCCTAATGGGGGCCCAGGACGAGCAGTACTTC.

The chain combines TRBV12-5 with TRBJ1-1, with a tentative D call TRBD1 (6 bases). Trimming removed 0 bases from V and 0 bases from J, with 11 bases in between. The germline V gene has CDR1 LGHNT and CDR2 FRNRAP. CDR3 size: 16 residues. The CDR3 spells CASGLVLGAMNTEAFF. In DNA form, the CDR3 reads TGTGCTAGTGGTTTGGTATTGGGGGCGATGAACACTGAAGCTTTCTTT.

J is TRBJ2-3 and V is TRBV7-2; 9 bases are a match to TRBD2. Germline loops: CDR1 SGHTA, CDR2 FQGNSA. V trimming: 5 bases; J trimming: 0 bases; junction bases outside the gene matches: 12. CDR3 size: 18 residues. The CDR3 reads CASSGAASGVSSTDTQYF. In nucleotides, the CDR3 is TGTGCCAGCAGCGGCGCGGCTAGCGGGGTCTCTAGCACAGATACGCAGTATTTT.

The chain carries TRBV2 and TRBJ1-4, with a tentative D call TRBD1 (6 bases). Germline V gene data show CDR1 as SNHLY and CDR2 as FYNNEI. V dropped 7 bases and J dropped 7 bases, with 13 bases sitting between them. This CDR3 contains 13 residues. CDR3 region: CASNRQGSEKLFF. CDR3 sequence (DNA): TGTGCCAGCAACCGGCAGGGGAGTGAAAAACTGTTTTTT.

This chain connects TRBV2 to TRBJ2-7; 7 bases fit TRBD1. J gave up 0 bases and V 6 bases, and 5 bases lay outside the gene matches. The length of the CDR3 is 14 residues. Germline CDR1 is SNHLY and CDR2 is FYNNEI. CDR3 protein: CASRAGTVSYEQYF. The DNA for the CDR3 is TGTGCCAGCAGGGCCGGGACAGTCTCCTACGAGCAGTACTTC.

The chain recombines TRBV6-5 with TRBJ2-6, with D unclear. V was cut by 7 bases and J by 4 bases, with 8 bases left in between. This CDR3 spans 13 amino acids. The germline CDR1 and CDR2 sequences are MNHEY and SVGAGI. CDR3 sequence: CASTSYGANVLTF. The CDR3 DNA is TGTGCCAGCACCTCCTACGGGGCCAACGTCCTGACTTTC.

CDR3 sequence reads: CASGGGAWETQYF. The DNA of the CDR3 is TGTGCCAGCGGCGGGGGGGCCTGGGAGACCCAGTACTTC. This chain joins TRBV2 and TRBJ2-5; 9 bases align to TRBD2. V lost 8 bases to trimming and J lost 5 bases; unmatched junction nucleotides: 6. Germline values: CDR1 SNHLY, CDR2 FYNNEI. The CDR3 covers 13 residues. Filled out from reference TRBV2 and TRBJ2-5, the complete variable domain reads EPEVTQTPSHQVTQMGQEVILRCVPISNHLYFYWYRQILGQKVEFLVSFYNNEISEKSEIFDDQFSVERPDGSNFTLKIRSTKLEDSAMYFCASGGGAWETQYFGPGTRLLVL.

J is TRBJ1-1 and V is TRBV7-9; 8 bases match TRBD1. This CDR3 region has 18 residues. The ends lost 5 bases at V and 3 bases at J; junction bases unmatched: 17. Germline CDR1 SEHNR, CDR2 FQNEAQ (reference sequence). The CDR3 region has the DNA TGTGCCAGCAGCCCACGACAGGGGTCCTTAGGGGGATACACTGAAGCTTTCTTT. Amino acid sequence: CASSPRQGSLGGYTEAFF.

This chain connects TRBV2 to TRBJ1-1; 7 nucleotides match TRBD1. Germline-derived CDR1 and CDR2 are SNHLY and FYNNEI. CDR3 size: 13 residues. Germline trimming cut 4 bases from V and 6 bases from J; bases unmatched to any gene: 5. The CDR3 here is CASSGRQGAEAFF. Written as DNA, the CDR3 is TGTGCCAGCAGTGGTAGACAGGGCGCTGAAGCTTTCTTT.

The J gene is TRBJ1-3, the V gene TRBV18; perhaps TRBD1 as D (6 bases). CDR1 is KGHSH and CDR2 is LQKENI in the germline V gene. The CDR3 is made up of 16 amino acids. Trimming removed 4 bases from V and 0 bases from J, with 13 bases in between. The CDR3: CASSRGQSHSGNTIYF. CDR3 nucleotide sequence: TGTGCCAGCTCACGTGGACAGTCTCACTCTGGAAACACCATATATTTT.

This clone appeared a single time. The chain has TRBV7-9 and TRBJ1-5; 7 nucleotides agree with TRBD1. In germline, CDR1 is SEHNR, CDR2 FQNEAQ (reference sequence). The CDR3 is 15 amino acids. V shed 4 bases, J shed 7 bases, and the junction held 10 bases outside the gene matches. In DNA form, the CDR3 reads TGTGCCAGCAGCTCGTCAGTCGTAGGGGGCCAGCCCCAGCATTTT. This gives the protein CASSSSVVGGQPQHF.

The rearrangement uses TRBV15 and TRBJ1-1; 8 bases map to TRBD1. This CDR3 spans 17 amino acids. Trimming removed 1 base from V and 1 base from J; junction bases left unmatched: 8. CDR1 is LNHNV, CDR2 YYDKDF, per germline (reference sequence). The DNA of the CDR3 is TGTGCCACCAGCAGAGCAGGGGGCCACGCTGCGAACACTGAAGCTTTCTTT. Its translation: CATSRAGGHAANTEAFF. Based on the CDR3 plus reference TRBV15 and TRBJ1-1, the full variable domain is DAMVIQNPRYQVTQFGKPVTLSCSQTLNHNVMYWYQQKSSQAPKLLFHYYDKDFNNEADTPDNFQSRRPNTSFCFLDIRSPGLGDTAMYLCATSRAGGHAANTEAFFGQGTRLTVV.

This clone was seen only once. The CDR3 loop reads CASSQVTWAGQHRLNTEAFF. DNA for the CDR3: TGTGCCAGCAGCCAAGTAACTTGGGCGGGGCAGCATAGGCTTAACACTGAAGCTTTCTTT. The chain joins TRBV4-2 to TRBJ1-1; maybe TRBD1 (5 bases). Trimming shortened V by 1 base and J by 2 bases, and 26 bases separated the two germline ends. Germline V gives CDR1 LGHNA, CDR2 YNFKEQ. There are 20 residues in the CDR3.

The V call is TRBV30, the J call TRBJ1-3, with D unresolved. This CDR3 region has 14 residues. Trimming took off 1 base at V and 2 bases at J, with 9 bases between the two ends. CDR1 and CDR2 (germline): GTSNPN, SVGIG (reference sequence). CDR3 amino acids: CAWSEEGAGNTIYF. As DNA, the CDR3 is TGTGCCTGGAGTGAGGAGGGCGCTGGAAACACCATATATTTT.

V is TRBV19 and J is TRBJ1-1; D unclear. Trimming pared 1 base from V and 5 bases from J, leaving 8 bases between. CDR1 is LNHDA and CDR2 is SQIVND in the germline V gene (reference sequence). CDR3 size: 13 residues. In nucleotides, the CDR3 is TGTGCCAGTAGTATAGGTCCCGGGACTGAAGCTTTCTTT. Translation: CASSIGPGTEAFF.

The V gene is TRBV19, the J gene TRBJ2-3; 8 bases align to TRBD1. V shed 4 bases, J shed 8 bases, and the junction held 14 bases outside the gene matches. From germline, CDR1 is LNHDA and CDR2 SQIVND (reference sequence). This CDR3 has 16 residues. The CDR3 is CASSTSLGQGTGTQYF. The CDR3 region has the DNA TGTGCCAGTAGTACCTCACTCGGACAGGGAACGGGTACGCAGTATTTT.

The chain joins TRBV6-5 to TRBJ1-5; weak D call: TRBD1 (5 bases). CDR1 is MNHEY, CDR2 SVGAGI, per germline. CDR3 length: 15 amino acids. Between the trimmed V and J ends, which lost 6 bases and 2 bases, there was a span of 14 bases. CDR3 coding DNA: TGTGCCAGCAGCCCCCTCAGGGATGGCAATCAGCCCCAGCATTTT. Translation: CASSPLRDGNQPQHF.

The chain is built from TRBV14 and TRBJ2-7; D unclear. The ends were cut back, 1 base at V and 3 bases at J, with 10 bases in the middle. The germline gives CDR1 SGHDN, CDR2 FVKESK. The CDR3 extends over 14 amino acids. The CDR3 DNA is TGTGCCAGCAGCCAAGCGTTTTCTATCTACGAGCAGTACTTC. It is translated as CASSQAFSIYEQYF.

CDR3 in amino acids: CASSRQGWGGYTF. DNA for the CDR3: TGTGCCAGCAGTCGACAGGGCTGGGGAGGCTACACCTTC. V is TRBV12-3 or TRBV12-4 and J is TRBJ1-2; 7 bases agree with TRBD1. Germline trimming cut 5 bases from V and 8 bases from J; bases unmatched to any gene: 8. The CDR3 sequence is 13 residues long.

V is TRBV29-1 and J is TRBJ1-4; D is unresolved. Per the germline V gene, CDR1 is SQVTM and CDR2 is ANQGSEA. V lost 4 bases to trimming and J lost 4 bases, with 7 bases between them. The CDR3 loop spans 12 amino acids. The CDR3 protein is CSVGHFNEKLFF. For the CDR3, the DNA is TGCAGCGTTGGACACTTTAATGAAAAACTGTTTTTT. The full variable domain, completed using reference TRBV29-1 and TRBJ1-4, is SAVISQKPSRDICQRGTSLTIQCQVDSQVTMMFWYRQQPGQSLTLIATANQGSEATYESGFVIDKFPISRPNLTFSTLTVSNMSPEDSSIYLCSVGHFNEKLFFGSGTQLSVL.

This sequence joins TRBV30 and TRBJ2-1, with TRBD2 identical over 8 bases. The V and J ends lost 0 bases and 3 bases, in that order; junction bases with no gene match: 10. This CDR3 is 17 amino acids long. Germline CDR1 reads GTSNPN; CDR2 reads SVGIG (reference sequence). The CDR3 sequence is CAWSVRDAGGIYNEQFF. The CDR3 bases are TGTGCCTGGAGTGTACGAGATGCGGGGGGAATCTACAATGAGCAGTTCTTC.

The rearrangement joins TRBV2 to TRBJ2-7; D may be TRBD2 (7 bases). Germline CDR1 is SNHLY and CDR2 is FYNNEI. V was cut by 4 bases and J by 0 bases, with 13 bases left in between. There are 15 residues in the CDR3. The CDR3 region is CASSVGGVSSYEQYF. The CDR3 coding sequence is TGTGCCAGCAGTGTAGGGGGGGTTAGCTCCTACGAGCAGTACTTC.

The chain is built from TRBV5-1 and TRBJ1-3, with 8 bases identical to TRBD1. CDR1 is SGHRS and CDR2 is YFSETQ in the germline V gene. The trim removed 5 bases at V and 0 bases at J, leaving 4 bases unmatched. The CDR3 is 15 residues long. The CDR3 nucleotides read TGCGCCAGCAGGCCCGGGACAGGCTCTGGAAACACCATATATTTT. Amino acid sequence: CASRPGTGSGNTIYF.

The chain uses TRBV15 and TRBJ1-1; 8 positions agree with TRBD1. Losses at the gene ends were 6 bases for V and 7 bases for J; bases not matched to a gene: 4. CDR3 length equals 12 residues. Germline values: CDR1 LNHNV, CDR2 YYDKDF (reference sequence). The CDR3 DNA reads as TGTGCCACCAGAGGACAGGGTTTTGAAGCTTTCTTT. This codes for CATRGQGFEAFF.